The rows below give T cell receptor beta chains drawn from one sample of a study of identical twins. MiXCR was run by TCRdb on the 5' RACE reads, yielding one entry per CDR3 protein. Among roughly 720,000 distinct CDR3 sequences, 15% to 20% were seen once, and the ten largest hold 13%. The data were also submitted as part of a second study, on T cells expressing NK-cell markers.

Material for sequencing was PBMCs. The receptors were sampled from a woman younger than 30 in good health. The CDR3 runs from the conserved cysteine through the conserved F or W. D genes are given only for firm matches. Clone size is given for some rows only: seen once, a few or many times, or a class if the clone is expanded.

J	D	V	size	DNA	CDR3
TRBJ2-2	NA	TRBV6-1	NA	TGTGCCAGCATGGGGGTAAACACCGGGGAGCTGTTTTTT	CASMGVNTGELFF
TRBJ2-3	NA	TRBV7-8	once	TGTGCCAGCAGCTTAAACCCGGGGGGCCGCACAGATACGCAGTATTTT	CASSLNPGGRTDTQYF
TRBJ2-2	TRBD2	TRBV27	NA	TGTGCCAGCAGTCGACTAGCGGGGGACTACACCGGGGAGCTGTTTTTT	CASSRLAGDYTGELFF
TRBJ2-6	NA	TRBV11-2	few	TGTGCCAGCAGGCCGGGCAGTTTTTTCTCTGGGGCCAACGTCCTGACTTTC	CASRPGSFFSGANVLTF
TRBJ2-2	NA	TRBV5-1	NA	TGCGCCAGCAGCCGTATACAGGGCGGGACCGGGGAGCTGTTTTTT	CASSRIQGGTGELFF
TRBJ2-3	TRBD2	TRBV6-5	NA	TGTGCCAGCAGTTATTTGTCTAGCGGGAGCACAGATACGCAGTATTTT	CASSYLSSGSTDTQYF
TRBJ2-5	NA	TRBV29-1	many	TGCAGCGTTTCTCAAGGAAGGGGCGAGACCCAGTACTTC	CSVSQGRGETQYF
TRBJ2-3	NA	TRBV20-1	NA	TGCAGTGCTGGGACCATCCGGAGCACAGATACGCAGTATTTT	CSAGTIRSTDTQYF
TRBJ2-1	TRBD2	TRBV4-3	many	TGCGCCAGCAGCCGCTCGCTAGCGGGAGACAAGCAGTTCTTC	CASSRSLAGDKQFF
TRBJ2-2	NA	TRBV12-5	NA	TGTGCTAGCTTGACACTGAACACCGGGGAGCTGTTTTTT	CASLTLNTGELFF
TRBJ2-4	NA	TRBV29-1	NA	TGCAGCGTTGAAGACCGTTCCAAAAACATTCAGTACTTC	CSVEDRSKNIQYF
TRBJ2-1	NA	TRBV20-1	NA	TGCAGTGCTAGAAGCCGTAGCGGTAGCTCCTACAATGAGCAGTTCTTC	CSARSRSGSSYNEQFF
TRBJ2-3	TRBD1	TRBV5-1	few	TGCGCCAGCAGCGCAAGACAGGGCCCGGATACGCAGTATTTT	CASSARQGPDTQYF
TRBJ1-2	NA	TRBV4-3	NA	TGCGCCAGCAGCCAAGATTCGGCGGCTAGCTATGGCTACACCTTC	CASSQDSAASYGYTF
TRBJ2-1	NA	TRBV29-1	NA	TGCAGCGTTGAAGGCCGAGTCATGGGGCAGTTCTTC	CSVEGRVMGQFF
TRBJ2-5	NA	TRBV20-1	few	TGCAGTGCTAGAGAACCAGCAACTCAAGAGACCCAGTACTTC	CSAREPATQETQYF
TRBJ2-1	NA	TRBV28	NA	TGTGCCAGCAATCGGCGGGTCTCCTACAATGAGCAGTTCTTC	CASNRRVSYNEQFF
TRBJ2-3	TRBD2	TRBV2	NA	TGTGCCAGCAGTCCCCTGGGCGGGGGAGGCACAGATACGCAGTATTTT	CASSPLGGGGTDTQYF
TRBJ2-3	TRBD1	TRBV20-1	NA	TGCAGTGCTCATACAGGGACAGATAGAGGCATTGGTACGCAGTATTTT	CSAHTGTDRGIGTQYF
TRBJ1-2	TRBD1	TRBV4-2	NA	TGTGCCAGCAGCCGGGGGGACGGCGGACAGGGGACCTATGGCTACACCTTC	CASSRGDGGQGTYGYTF
TRBJ2-2	NA	TRBV7-2	NA	TGTGCCAGCAGCTTAAACCAGGGCGGCACCGGGGAGCTGTTTTTT	CASSLNQGGTGELFF
TRBJ2-3	NA	TRBV5-1	NA	TGCGCCAGCAGCGGCAGACGGGGGAGTGGGTCAGATACGCAGTATTTT	CASSGRRGSGSDTQYF
TRBJ2-5	NA	TRBV6-1	few	TGTGCCAGCAGTGAATGGCCGCAAGAGACCCAGTACTTC	CASSEWPQETQYF
TRBJ2-1	NA	TRBV5-4	few	TGTGCCGTAGTAGGGGTTGGGCCTGAGCAGTTCTTC	CAVVGVGPEQFF
TRBJ2-2	NA	TRBV2	few	TGTGCCAGCAGTGAAGTCCTGGGGCCGAGCACCGGGGAGCTGTTTTTT	CASSEVLGPSTGELFF
TRBJ1-6	NA	TRBV20-1	NA	TGCAGTGCTAGAGGCACCAGCTCTAATTCACCCCTCCACTTT	CSARGTSSNSPLHF
TRBJ2-7	TRBD1	TRBV7-2	NA	TGTGCCAGCAGCTTTCCGGCAGGGGGCAGGGACGAGCAGTACTTC	CASSFPAGGRDEQYF
TRBJ1-5	TRBD1	TRBV19	NA	TGTGCCAGTATTGCGGACAGGGCGAGCAATCAGCCCCAGCATTTT	CASIADRASNQPQHF
TRBJ2-5	NA	TRBV14	few	TGTGCCAGCAGCAGGGACCTTGAGGAGACCCAGTACTTC	CASSRDLEETQYF
TRBJ2-1	NA	TRBV7-9	many	TGTGCCAGCAGCTTAGGAGTAGCCCGCTACAATGAGCAGTTCTTC	CASSLGVARYNEQFF
TRBJ1-2	TRBD1	TRBV6-1	few	TGTGCCAGCAGGCCTTGGGACAGGGGAAGGTATGGCTACACCTTC	CASRPWDRGRYGYTF
TRBJ1-6	NA	TRBV4-3	NA	TGCGCCAGCAGCCAAGATCGGGGTTCACCCCTCCACTTT	CASSQDRGSPLHF
TRBJ2-7	TRBD1	TRBV12-3/TRBV12-4	many	TGTGCCAGCAGTCCGGGACAGGGGGCTTTTCTCTCCTACGAGCAGTACTTC	CASSPGQGAFLSYEQYF
TRBJ2-3	NA	TRBV5-1	many	TGCGCCAGCAGCTTGGATTTACAGCAAGATACGCAGTATTTT	CASSLDLQQDTQYF
TRBJ2-7	NA	TRBV5-6	few	TGTGCCAGCAGCTTGGTCCCCTCTTCCTACGAGCAGTACTTC	CASSLVPSSYEQYF